This entry lists 13 T cell receptor beta chains sequenced from one sample in a study of blood T cells in healthy people across ages. With a J-beta primer mix and a sample-barcoded 5' primer, a second PCR ran about 7 to 12 cycles. Each CDR3 protein gets one entry after TCRdb re-called the 5' RACE reads with MiXCR. In the table there are around 1,000,000 distinct CDR3 sequences, around 27% of which are singletons. These same records also appear under a second study, on T cells of mothers and their children.

The sequencing input was blood. All receptors come from a girl aged 2-15 years in good health.

The chain uses TRBV6-2 or TRBV6-3 and TRBJ1-2; TRBD1 matches at 7 bases. The trim removed 6 bases at V and 8 bases at J, leaving 3 bases unmatched. Germline V gene data show CDR1 as MNHEY and CDR2 as SVGEGT. The CDR3 runs 11 residues. CDR3 DNA: TGTGCCAGCAGACTGGGACAGGGCTACACCTTC. Protein: CASRLGQGYTF.

Details on this clonotype: The conserved phenylalanine or tryptophan normally closing the CDR3 is absent here, so this likely arose from a read error. The genes are TRBV20-1 and TRBJ1-6, with D uncertain. Trimming removed 5 bases from V and 9 bases from J, with 20 bases in between. The CDR3 totals 15 residues. Per germline, CDR1 DFQATT and CDR2 SNEGSKA (reference sequence). The CDR3 region has the DNA TGCAGTGCTCGTCTCCTCGAAACGGGCCGTTCACCCCTCCACCTT. It is translated as CSARLLETGRSPLHL.

This clonotype was seen a handful of times. CDR3 nucleotide sequence: TGTGCCAGCCAGATAAGGGGGCGGTCTGAAGCTTTCTTT. It yields the protein CASQIRGRSEAFF. This rearrangement joins TRBV27 to TRBJ1-1; 7 positions match TRBD1. The junction had 9 bases not matched to a gene; V was cut back by 8 bases and J by 6 bases. The germline V gene has CDR1 MNHEY and CDR2 SMNVEV (reference sequence). This CDR3 has 13 residues.

The rearrangement joins TRBV7-8 to TRBJ2-1, with D possibly TRBD1 on 6 matching bases. The V end lost 1 base, the J end lost 0 bases, and 13 bases lay between the germline ends. This CDR3 has 17 residues. Germline V gene lookup returns CDR1 SGHVS and CDR2 FQNEAQ. For the CDR3, the DNA is TGTGCCAGCAGCTTAGATACAGGGAAAGGCTCCTACAATGAGCAGTTCTTC. Its translation is CASSLDTGKGSYNEQFF.

The rearrangement uses TRBV7-9 and TRBJ1-1, with a possible D match to TRBD1 (5 bases). There are 15 residues in the CDR3. V lost 5 bases and J 5 bases, leaving 18 bases between the germline ends. From germline, CDR1 is SEHNR and CDR2 FQNEAQ (reference sequence). The CDR3 region is CASSLSPGGGTEAFF. The CDR3 DNA follows: TGTGCCAGCAGCCTTTCCCCGGGCGGGGGGACTGAAGCTTTCTTT.

The chain links TRBV6-1 to TRBJ1-1; no firm D call. The germline CDR1 and CDR2 sequences are MNHNS and SASEGT. This CDR3 comprises 12 residues. V lost 7 bases and J lost 4, with 10 bases in between. The CDR3 is CASNGISTEAFF. The CDR3 DNA reads TGTGCCAGCAACGGGATTTCCACTGAAGCTTTCTTT.

This clonotype was detected a few times. V is TRBV7-3 and J is TRBJ1-1, with 10 nucleotides matching TRBD1. CDR3 length: 13 residues. Trimming cost V 5 bases and J 11 bases; bases outside gene matches: 8. CDR1 is SGHTA, CDR2 FQGTGA, per germline. Written as DNA, the CDR3 is TGTGCCAGCAGCATGACCGGGACAGGGGAGGCTTTCTTT. It is translated as CASSMTGTGEAFF.

V usage is TRBV12-3 or TRBV12-4 and J usage is TRBJ2-5; D call uncertain. Trimming stripped 7 bases from V and 0 bases from J, with 6 bases between. CDR3 length: 12 residues. This CDR3 reads CASTVNQETQYF. The CDR3 region has the DNA TGTGCCAGCACCGTCAACCAAGAGACCCAGTACTTC.

The V gene is TRBV7-8, the J gene TRBJ2-7; TRBD1 agrees at 10 bases. Losses at the gene ends were 5 bases for V and 5 bases for J; bases not matched to a gene: 15. The CDR3 totals 17 residues. Germline V CDR1 and CDR2: SGHVS, FQNEAQ. DNA for the CDR3: TGTGCCAGCAGCCCACTTGTGGGGACAGGGGTTATCCACGAGCAGTACTTC. This encodes CASSPLVGTGVIHEQYF.

The gene calls are TRBV20-1 and TRBJ2-5; 7 bases line up with TRBD2. The J call may be incorrect, as the DNA end agrees better with TRBJ2-7. The CDR3 extends over 16 amino acids. Germline CDR1 is DFQATT and CDR2 is SNEGSKA (reference sequence). The CDR3 protein is CSARDLMREKHYEQYF. The CDR3 DNA reads as TGCAGTGCTAGAGATCTTATGCGGGAGAAACACTACGAGCAGTACTTC.

The chain combines TRBV11-3 with TRBJ2-3, with a possible D match to TRBD2 (6 bases). The CDR3 has 14 residues. In germline, CDR1 is SGHNT, CDR2 YENEEA. V lost 8 bases and J 3 bases, leaving 15 bases between the germline ends. CDR3 loop: CASGSDGGTDTQYF. Here the CDR3 DNA reads TGTGCCAGCGGCTCGGACGGGGGAACAGATACGCAGTATTTT.

There are a few counts of this clonotype. The chain combines TRBV6-1 with TRBJ2-7; TRBD1 aligns across 9 bases. CDR1 and CDR2 from the germline V gene are MNHNS and SASEGT. The CDR3 runs to 14 residues. V shed 7 bases, J shed 1 base, and the junction held 5 bases outside the gene matches. The CDR3 DNA sequence: TGTGCCAGCACAGGGACAGGGATTTCCTACGAGCAGTACTTC. Translation gives CASTGTGISYEQYF.

The chain employs TRBV12-3 or TRBV12-4 and TRBJ2-2, with D possibly TRBD1 on 5 matching bases. The CDR3 has 15 residues. V lost 8 bases and J 4 bases, leaving 17 bases between the germline ends. CDR3 loop: CASSSGLSGTGELFF. CDR3 nucleotides: TGTGCCAGCTCCTCAGGGTTATCGGGCACCGGGGAGCTGTTTTTT.